This T cell receptor (beta chain) was observed in a study of cytomegalovirus exposure and HLA in healthy donors. 13 Jbeta primers and 60 Vbeta primers were used for the PCR. Using immunoSEQ multiplex PCR, the repertoire was profiled, and TCRdb retains in-frame clones only, with some absent. Its clone listing holds about 200,000 clones. The CDR3 is made up of 14 amino acids. Trimming took off 4 bases at V and 0 bases at J, with 10 bases between the two ends. Germline loops: CDR1 MNHEY, CDR2 SVGAGI. The sample taken for sequencing was PBMCs. The J gene is TRBJ2-7, the V gene TRBV6-5, with D uncertain. The TCR sequence derives from a girl aged 2 to 9 in good health and CMV-seropositive. In DNA, the CDR3 is TGTGCCAGCAGTTCCGTCGGTTACTCCTACGAGCAGTACTTC. Protein sequence: CASSSVGYSYEQYF.